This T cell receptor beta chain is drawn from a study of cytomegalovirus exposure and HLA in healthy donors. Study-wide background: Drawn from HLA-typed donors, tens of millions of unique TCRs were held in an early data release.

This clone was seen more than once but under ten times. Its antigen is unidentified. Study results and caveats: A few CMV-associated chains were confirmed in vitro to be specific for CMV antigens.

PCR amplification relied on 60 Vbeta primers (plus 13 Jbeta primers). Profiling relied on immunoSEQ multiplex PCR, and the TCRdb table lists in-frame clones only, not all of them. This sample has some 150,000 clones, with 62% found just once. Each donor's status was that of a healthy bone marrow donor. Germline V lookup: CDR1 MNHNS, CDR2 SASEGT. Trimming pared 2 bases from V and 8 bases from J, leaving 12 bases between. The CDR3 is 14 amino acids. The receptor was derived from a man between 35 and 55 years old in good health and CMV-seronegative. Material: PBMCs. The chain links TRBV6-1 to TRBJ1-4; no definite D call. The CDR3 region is CASSEREGGEKLFF. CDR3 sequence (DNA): TGTGCCAGCAGTGAAAGGGAGGGTGGGGAAAAACTGTTTTTT.